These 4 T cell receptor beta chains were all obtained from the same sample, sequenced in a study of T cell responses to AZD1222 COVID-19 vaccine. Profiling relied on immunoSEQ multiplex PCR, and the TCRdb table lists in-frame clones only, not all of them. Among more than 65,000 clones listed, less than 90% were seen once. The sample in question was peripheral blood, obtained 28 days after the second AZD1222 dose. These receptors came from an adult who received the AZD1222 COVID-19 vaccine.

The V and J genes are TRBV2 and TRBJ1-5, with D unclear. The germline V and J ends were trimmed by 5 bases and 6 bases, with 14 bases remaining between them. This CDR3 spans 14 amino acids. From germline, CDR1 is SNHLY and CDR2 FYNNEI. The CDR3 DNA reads TGTGCCAGCAGTCCCACACCTACGACTCAGCCCCAGCATTTT. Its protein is CASSPTPTTQPQHF.

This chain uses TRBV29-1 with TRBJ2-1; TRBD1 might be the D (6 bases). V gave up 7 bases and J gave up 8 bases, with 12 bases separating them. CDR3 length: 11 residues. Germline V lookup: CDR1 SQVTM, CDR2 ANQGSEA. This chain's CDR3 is CSAEDSYEQFF. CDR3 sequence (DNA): TGCAGCGCAGAGGACAGTTATGAGCAGTTCTTC.

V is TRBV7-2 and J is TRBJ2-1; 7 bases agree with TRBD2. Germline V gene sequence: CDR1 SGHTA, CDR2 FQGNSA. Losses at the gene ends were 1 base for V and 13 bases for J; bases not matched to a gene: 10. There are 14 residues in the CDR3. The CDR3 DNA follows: TGTGCCAGCAGCTTAGGATTGAAGAGAGCGGGACAGTTCTTC. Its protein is CASSLGLKRAGQFF.

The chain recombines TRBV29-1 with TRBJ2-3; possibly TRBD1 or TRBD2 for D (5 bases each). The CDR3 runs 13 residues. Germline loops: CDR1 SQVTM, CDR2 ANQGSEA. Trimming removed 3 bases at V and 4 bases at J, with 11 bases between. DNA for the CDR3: TGCAGCGTTGAGGGGGTAAAGGCAGATACGCAGTATTTT. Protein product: CSVEGVKADTQYF.